The present T cell receptor beta chain was sequenced within a study of blood T cells in healthy people across ages. In its sample, this clonotype was seen a few times. Through a sample-barcoded 5' primer and a J-beta primer mix, a second PCR was run for 7 to 11 cycles. TCRdb re-derived calls from the 5' RACE reads in MiXCR, one entry per CDR3 protein. The sample shows roughly 1,500,000 distinct CDR3 sequences, roughly 32% of them seen only once. The CDR3 loop spans 16 amino acids. Trimming removed 5 bases from V and 4 bases from J; junction bases left unmatched: 6. Germline values: CDR1 SGHVS, CDR2 FQNEAQ.

The clonotype comes from a woman aged 25 to 39 in good health. What was sequenced was blood. This chain uses TRBV7-8 with TRBJ2-5; 14 bases match TRBD2. In DNA form, the CDR3 reads TGTGCCAGCAGCCCACGACTAGCGGGGGGGGCAGAGACCCAGTACTTC. Translated, it gives CASSPRLAGGAETQYF.